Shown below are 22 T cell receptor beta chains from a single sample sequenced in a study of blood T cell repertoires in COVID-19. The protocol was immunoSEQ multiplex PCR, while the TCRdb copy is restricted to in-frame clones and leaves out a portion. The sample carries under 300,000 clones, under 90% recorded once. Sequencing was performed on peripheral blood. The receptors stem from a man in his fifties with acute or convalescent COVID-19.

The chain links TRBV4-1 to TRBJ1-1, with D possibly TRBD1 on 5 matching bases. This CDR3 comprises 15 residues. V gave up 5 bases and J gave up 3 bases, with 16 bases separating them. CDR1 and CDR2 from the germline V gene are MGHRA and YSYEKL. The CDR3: CASSKVGGSDTEAFF. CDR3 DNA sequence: TGCGCCAGCAGCAAAGTGGGGGGGAGTGACACTGAAGCTTTCTTT.

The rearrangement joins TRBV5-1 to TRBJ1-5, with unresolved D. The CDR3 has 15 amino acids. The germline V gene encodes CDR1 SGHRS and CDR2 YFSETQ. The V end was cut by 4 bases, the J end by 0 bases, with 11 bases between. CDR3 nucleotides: TGCGCCAGCAGCCTTGGTACACATAGCAATCAGCCCCAGCATTTT. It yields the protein CASSLGTHSNQPQHF.

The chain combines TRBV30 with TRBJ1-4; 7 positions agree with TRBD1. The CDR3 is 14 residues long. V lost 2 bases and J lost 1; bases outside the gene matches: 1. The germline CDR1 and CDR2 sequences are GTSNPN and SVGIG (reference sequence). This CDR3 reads CAWSRDRTNEKLFF. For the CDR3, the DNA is TGTGCCTGGAGTAGGGACAGAACTAATGAAAAACTGTTTTTT.

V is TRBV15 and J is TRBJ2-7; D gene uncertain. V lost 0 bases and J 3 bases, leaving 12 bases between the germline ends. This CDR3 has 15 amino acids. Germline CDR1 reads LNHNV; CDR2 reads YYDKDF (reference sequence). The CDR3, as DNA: TGTGCCACCAGCAGAGATCGAGGCCCTCACTACGAGCAGTACTTC. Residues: CATSRDRGPHYEQYF.

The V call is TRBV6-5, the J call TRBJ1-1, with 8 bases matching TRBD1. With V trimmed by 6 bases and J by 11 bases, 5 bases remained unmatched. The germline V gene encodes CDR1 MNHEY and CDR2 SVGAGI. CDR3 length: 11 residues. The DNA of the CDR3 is TGTGCCAGCAGCTCGGACAGGGCGGCTTTCTTT. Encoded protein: CASSSDRAAFF.

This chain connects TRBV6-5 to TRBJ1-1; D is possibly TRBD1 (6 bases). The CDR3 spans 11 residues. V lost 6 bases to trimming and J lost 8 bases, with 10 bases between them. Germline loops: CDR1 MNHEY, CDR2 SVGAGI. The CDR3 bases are TGTGCCAGCAGGGCCGGGACAGAAGCTTTCTTT. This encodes CASRAGTEAFF.

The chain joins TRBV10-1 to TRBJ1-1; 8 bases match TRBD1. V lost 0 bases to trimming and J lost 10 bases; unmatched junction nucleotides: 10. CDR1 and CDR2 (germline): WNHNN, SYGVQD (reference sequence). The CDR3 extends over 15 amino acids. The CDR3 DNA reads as TGCGCCAGCAGTGAGTCTACAACAGGGGGGGTCGGAGCTTTCTTT. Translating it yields CASSESTTGGVGAFF.

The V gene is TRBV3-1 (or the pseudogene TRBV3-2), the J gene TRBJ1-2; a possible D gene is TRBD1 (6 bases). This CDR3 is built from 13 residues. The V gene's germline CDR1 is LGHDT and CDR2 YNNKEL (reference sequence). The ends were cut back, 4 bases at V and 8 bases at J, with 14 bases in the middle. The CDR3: CASSLTDRRGYTF. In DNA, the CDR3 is TGTGCCAGCAGCCTTACTGACAGGCGAGGCTACACCTTC.

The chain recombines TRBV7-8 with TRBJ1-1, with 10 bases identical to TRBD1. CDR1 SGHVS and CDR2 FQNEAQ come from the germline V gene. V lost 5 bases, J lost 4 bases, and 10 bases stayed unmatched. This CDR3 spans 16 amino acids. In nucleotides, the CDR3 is TGTGCCAGCAGCCGACAGGGGGCAGGGTTCCCCACTGAAGCTTTCTTT. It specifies CASSRQGAGFPTEAFF.

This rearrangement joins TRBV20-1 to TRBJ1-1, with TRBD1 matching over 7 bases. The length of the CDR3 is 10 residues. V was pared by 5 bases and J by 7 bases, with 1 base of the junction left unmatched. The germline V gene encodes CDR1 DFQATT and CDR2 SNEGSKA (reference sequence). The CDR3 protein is CSAYRGEAFF. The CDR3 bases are TGCAGTGCTTACAGGGGTGAAGCTTTCTTT.

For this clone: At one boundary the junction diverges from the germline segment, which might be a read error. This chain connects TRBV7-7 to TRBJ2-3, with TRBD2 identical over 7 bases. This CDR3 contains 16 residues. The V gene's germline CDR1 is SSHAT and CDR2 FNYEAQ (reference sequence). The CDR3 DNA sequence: TGTGCTAGCAGCTTAGAGCCTAGCGGTGGCGCAGATACGCAGTATTTT. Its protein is CASSLEPSGGADTQYF.

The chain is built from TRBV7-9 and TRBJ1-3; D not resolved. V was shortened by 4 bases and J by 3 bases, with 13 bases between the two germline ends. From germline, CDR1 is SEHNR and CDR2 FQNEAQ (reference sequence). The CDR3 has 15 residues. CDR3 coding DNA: TGTGCCAGCAGCTCATCTAGCGACGGTGGAAACACCATATATTTT. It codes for CASSSSSDGGNTIYF.

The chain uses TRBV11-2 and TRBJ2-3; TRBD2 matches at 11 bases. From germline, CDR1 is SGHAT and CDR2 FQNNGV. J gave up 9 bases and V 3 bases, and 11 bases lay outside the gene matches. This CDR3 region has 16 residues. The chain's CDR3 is CASSLSTSGAQGTQYF. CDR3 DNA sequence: TGTGCCAGCAGCTTGTCGACTAGCGGGGCCCAAGGCACGCAGTATTTT. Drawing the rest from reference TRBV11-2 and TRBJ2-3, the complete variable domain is EAGVAQSPRYKIIEKRQSVAFWCNPISGHATLYWYQQILGQGPKLLIQFQNNGVVDDSQLPKDRFSAERLKGVDSTLKIQPAKLEDSAVYLCASSLSTSGAQGTQYFGPGTRLTVL.

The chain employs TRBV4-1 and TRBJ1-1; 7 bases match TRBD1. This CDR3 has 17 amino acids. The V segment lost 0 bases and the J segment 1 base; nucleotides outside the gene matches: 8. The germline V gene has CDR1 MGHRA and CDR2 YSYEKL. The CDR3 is CASSQDSLTGWNTEAFF. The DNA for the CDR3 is TGCGCCAGCAGCCAAGATTCCCTGACAGGGTGGAACACTGAAGCTTTCTTT.

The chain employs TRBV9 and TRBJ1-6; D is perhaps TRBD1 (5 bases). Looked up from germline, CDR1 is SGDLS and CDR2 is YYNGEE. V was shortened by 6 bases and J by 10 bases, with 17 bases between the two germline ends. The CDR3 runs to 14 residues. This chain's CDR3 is CASTSFIGESPLHF. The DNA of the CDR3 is TGTGCCAGCACCTCCTTTATAGGGGAATCACCCCTCCACTTT.

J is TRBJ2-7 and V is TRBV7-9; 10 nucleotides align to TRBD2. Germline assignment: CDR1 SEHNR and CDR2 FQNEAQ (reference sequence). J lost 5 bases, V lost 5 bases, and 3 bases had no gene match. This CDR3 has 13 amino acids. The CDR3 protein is CASSPGTSDEQYF. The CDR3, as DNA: TGTGCCAGCAGCCCCGGGACTAGCGACGAGCAGTACTTC.

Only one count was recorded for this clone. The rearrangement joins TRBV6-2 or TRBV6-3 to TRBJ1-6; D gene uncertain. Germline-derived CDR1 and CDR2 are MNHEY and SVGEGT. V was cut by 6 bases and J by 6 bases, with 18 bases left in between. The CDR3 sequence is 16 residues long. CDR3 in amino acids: CASSPDTRSVNSPLHF. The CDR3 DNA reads TGTGCCAGCAGCCCTGACACCCGATCTGTTAATTCACCCCTCCACTTT.

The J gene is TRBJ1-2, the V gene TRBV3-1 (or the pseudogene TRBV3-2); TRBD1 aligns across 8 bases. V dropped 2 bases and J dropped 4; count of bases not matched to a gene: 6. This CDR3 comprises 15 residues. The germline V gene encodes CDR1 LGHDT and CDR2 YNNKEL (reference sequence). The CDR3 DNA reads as TGTGCCAGCAGCCAAACAGGGGGGCAGCTCTATGGCTACACCTTC. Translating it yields CASSQTGGQLYGYTF.

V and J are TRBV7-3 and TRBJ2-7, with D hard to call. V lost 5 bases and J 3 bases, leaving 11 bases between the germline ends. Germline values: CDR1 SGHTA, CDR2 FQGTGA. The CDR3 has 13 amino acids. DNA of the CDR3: TGTGCCAGCAGCACCTATCGAGGCTACGAGCAGTACTTC. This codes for CASSTYRGYEQYF.

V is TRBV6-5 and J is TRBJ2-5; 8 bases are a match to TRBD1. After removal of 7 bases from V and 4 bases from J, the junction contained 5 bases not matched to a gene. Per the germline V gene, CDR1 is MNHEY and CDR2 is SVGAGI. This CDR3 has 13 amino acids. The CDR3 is CASKDRALETQYF. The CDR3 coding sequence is TGTGCCAGCAAGGACAGGGCTTTAGAGACCCAGTACTTC.

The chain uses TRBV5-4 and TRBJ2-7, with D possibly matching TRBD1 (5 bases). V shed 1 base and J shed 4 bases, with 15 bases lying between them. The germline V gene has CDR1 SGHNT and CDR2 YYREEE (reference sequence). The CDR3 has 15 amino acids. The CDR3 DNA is TGTGCCAGCAGCTTGAGGCAGGGCAAGGAGTACGAGCAGTACTTC. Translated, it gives CASSLRQGKEYEQYF.

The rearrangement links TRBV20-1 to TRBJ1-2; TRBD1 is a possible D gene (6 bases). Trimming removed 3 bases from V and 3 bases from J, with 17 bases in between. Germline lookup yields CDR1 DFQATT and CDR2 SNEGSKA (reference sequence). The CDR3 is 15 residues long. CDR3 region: CSASPWGGLDYGYTF. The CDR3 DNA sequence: TGCAGTGCTAGTCCTTGGGGGGGGCTCGACTATGGCTACACCTTC.